These T cell receptor beta chains were read from a single sample in a study of OX40 agonist ivuxolimab in advanced cancers. TCRdb keeps only in-frame clones here, not all; method: immunoSEQ multiplex PCR. The sample gives roughly 80,000 clones, roughly 86% of which show up once; 0.76% is in the top ten. Sequenced material: CD4+ or CD8+ T cells sorted from blood, taken in a trial of the OX40 agonist ivuxolimab. The receptors were sampled from an adult with an advanced solid tumor such as melanoma, head and neck, liver or kidney cancer. Each CDR3 is given with its conserved first and last residue. The D gene is left open where the match is weak. A clone size is listed for some rows: how often the clone was seen (once, few, many), or a class if it is expanded.

v_call: TRBV29-1; cdr3_length: 13; clone_size: NA; d_call: TRBD1; j_call: TRBJ2-7; cdr3_nt: TGCAGCGTGGTCGGGACAGGGGCCTACGAGCAGTACTTC; cdr3_aa: CSVVGTGAYEQYF
v_call: TRBV10-2; cdr3_length: 14; clone_size: NA; d_call: NA; j_call: TRBJ2-1; cdr3_nt: TGCGCCAGCAAGAGGCAGGGCGACTACAATGAGCAGTTCTTC; cdr3_aa: CASKRQGDYNEQFF
v_call: TRBV18; cdr3_length: 12; clone_size: NA; d_call: NA; j_call: TRBJ1-5; cdr3_nt: TGTGCCAGCTCGGACGGGGATTCGCCCCAGCATTTT; cdr3_aa: CASSDGDSPQHF
v_call: TRBV4-2; cdr3_length: 15; clone_size: NA; d_call: TRBD1; j_call: TRBJ1-1; cdr3_nt: TGTGCCAGCAGCCATCGACAGGGGGGGAACACTGAAGCTTTCTTT; cdr3_aa: CASSHRQGGNTEAFF
v_call: TRBV5-1; cdr3_length: 15; clone_size: NA; d_call: TRBD1; j_call: TRBJ1-6; cdr3_nt: TGCGCCAGCAGCTTGGGGGACAGGGAGAATTCACCCCTCCACTTT; cdr3_aa: CASSLGDRENSPLHF
v_call: TRBV7-9; cdr3_length: 14; clone_size: NA; d_call: NA; j_call: TRBJ2-5; cdr3_nt: TGTGCCGGCGAGACTACAGGTGGGGCGGAGACCCAGTACTTC; cdr3_aa: CAGETTGGAETQYF
v_call: TRBV10-3; cdr3_length: 15; clone_size: once; d_call: TRBD1; j_call: TRBJ2-3; cdr3_nt: TGTGCCATCAGTGAAAGGGACAGCAGAACAGATACGCAGTATTTT; cdr3_aa: CAISERDSRTDTQYF
v_call: TRBV2; cdr3_length: 14; clone_size: medium-sized; d_call: NA; j_call: TRBJ1-5; cdr3_nt: TGTGCCAGCAGTGAAATTTACGGGGATCAGCCCCAGCATTTT; cdr3_aa: CASSEIYGDQPQHF
v_call: TRBV27; cdr3_length: 17; clone_size: NA; d_call: TRBD2; j_call: TRBJ2-3; cdr3_nt: TGTGCCAGCAGTCCCGTCCGGCTAGCGGGATTACCAGATACGCAGTATTTT; cdr3_aa: CASSPVRLAGLPDTQYF
v_call: TRBV4-2; cdr3_length: 15; clone_size: NA; d_call: TRBD1; j_call: TRBJ1-1; cdr3_nt: TGTGCCAGCAGCCAAGATTACAGGGGGCAAACTGAAGCTTTCTTT; cdr3_aa: CASSQDYRGQTEAFF
v_call: TRBV7-8; cdr3_length: 11; clone_size: NA; d_call: NA; j_call: TRBJ1-6; cdr3_nt: TGTGCCAGCAGCTCCGCGGACACTCTCCACTTT; cdr3_aa: CASSSADTLHF
v_call: TRBV27; cdr3_length: 13; clone_size: NA; d_call: TRBD1; j_call: TRBJ2-7; cdr3_nt: TGTGCCAGCACCCGACAGGGAACCCACGAGCAGTACTTC; cdr3_aa: CASTRQGTHEQYF
v_call: TRBV5-4; cdr3_length: 14; clone_size: NA; d_call: TRBD1; j_call: TRBJ1-3; cdr3_nt: TGTGCCAGCACCGAGGACAGGGTTGGAAACACCATATATTTT; cdr3_aa: CASTEDRVGNTIYF
v_call: TRBV10-3; cdr3_length: 14; clone_size: NA; d_call: NA; j_call: TRBJ2-7; cdr3_nt: TGTGCCATCAGTGAGTCCCACGGGGGCCACGAGCAGTACTTC; cdr3_aa: CAISESHGGHEQYF
v_call: TRBV7-2; cdr3_length: 14; clone_size: NA; d_call: TRBD1; j_call: TRBJ1-6; cdr3_nt: TGTGCCAGCAGCTCAAAGACAGGGGATTCACCCCTCCACTTT; cdr3_aa: CASSSKTGDSPLHF
v_call: TRBV27; cdr3_length: 16; clone_size: NA; d_call: NA; j_call: TRBJ1-5; cdr3_nt: TGTGCCAGCAGTGGAGGGACATCGACGGGCAATCAGCCCCAGCATTTT; cdr3_aa: CASSGGTSTGNQPQHF
v_call: TRBV7-3; cdr3_length: 13; clone_size: NA; d_call: NA; j_call: TRBJ2-3; cdr3_nt: TGTGCCAGCAGCTTGCAGGCGGCAGATACGCAGTATTTT; cdr3_aa: CASSLQAADTQYF
v_call: TRBV30; cdr3_length: 14; clone_size: NA; d_call: NA; j_call: TRBJ1-2; cdr3_nt: TGTGCCTGGAGTGTAGGGTCCTTGAACTATGGCTACACCTTC; cdr3_aa: CAWSVGSLNYGYTF
v_call: TRBV5-4; cdr3_length: 15; clone_size: NA; d_call: TRBD1; j_call: TRBJ2-1; cdr3_nt: TGTGCCAGCAGCATAGGACAGGGTAATTACAATGAGCAGTTCTTC; cdr3_aa: CASSIGQGNYNEQFF
v_call: TRBV15; cdr3_length: 14; clone_size: NA; d_call: NA; j_call: TRBJ1-4; cdr3_nt: TGTGCCACCCGATTCGGCGGGGGAGATGAAAAACTGTTTTTT; cdr3_aa: CATRFGGGDEKLFF
v_call: TRBV30; cdr3_length: 14; clone_size: few; d_call: NA; j_call: TRBJ1-5; cdr3_nt: TGTGCCTGGACTGGGGGCCAATACAATCAGCCCCAGCATTTT; cdr3_aa: CAWTGGQYNQPQHF
v_call: TRBV4-1; cdr3_length: 12; clone_size: NA; d_call: NA; j_call: TRBJ1-5; cdr3_nt: TGCGCCAGCAGTCGCGGGGGACAGCCCCAGCATTTT; cdr3_aa: CASSRGGQPQHF
v_call: TRBV7-2; cdr3_length: 15; clone_size: NA; d_call: NA; j_call: TRBJ2-2; cdr3_nt: TGTGCCAGCAGCTTAGCGAACAGGAACACCGGGGAGCTGTTTTTT; cdr3_aa: CASSLANRNTGELFF